These T cell receptor beta chains were read from a single sample in a study of response to subunit inactivated influenza vaccine. TCRdb reprocessed the RT-PCR reads via MiXCR and lists one record per CDR3 protein. The profile shows more than 400,000 distinct CDR3 sequences, roughly 11% of them singletons. The sample consisted of PBMCs from blood, taken roughly 6 weeks after vaccination. These receptor sequences come from a man aged 50 to 59 who received an inactivated influenza vaccine. CDR3s include the opening cysteine and the closing phenylalanine or tryptophan. D genes are given only for firm matches. For some rows the clone size is stated as once, few or many, or as a class when expanded; others skip it.

clone_size,d_call,v_call,j_call,cdr3_nt,cdr3_aa
-,TRBD2,TRBV7-2,TRBJ2-7,TGTGCCAGCAGCGGAGGGACTAGCGGGAGGGTGGCCGAGCAGTACTTC,CASSGGTSGRVAEQYF
few,TRBD1,TRBV15,TRBJ2-1,TGTGCCACCAGGACCGGGACAGGGTATTACAATGAGCAGTTCTTC,CATRTGTGYYNEQFF
-,-,TRBV14,TRBJ1-1,TGTGCCAGCAGCCACTCAGGCACTGAAGCTTTCTTT,CASSHSGTEAFF
many,-,TRBV5-1,TRBJ2-3,TGCGCCAGCAGCTTGGGCCGGGATACGCAGTATTTT,CASSLGRDTQYF
-,TRBD2,TRBV6-5,TRBJ2-7,TGTGCCAGCAGTTACCATCCTAGCGGGGCCTACGAGCAGTACTTC,CASSYHPSGAYEQYF
many,TRBD2,TRBV12-3/TRBV12-4,TRBJ2-5,TGTGCCAGCAGTTTATTGGGGACTAGCGGGCGAGAGACCCAGTACTTC,CASSLLGTSGRETQYF
-,TRBD2,TRBV5-6,TRBJ2-3,TGTGCCTGCAGCTTGGTTAGGACTAGCGGAACCACAGATACGCAGTATTTT,CACSLVRTSGTTDTQYF
many,TRBD2,TRBV7-3,TRBJ2-3,TGTGCCAGCAGCTCCGGACTAGCGGGAGCCACAGATACGCAGTATTTT,CASSSGLAGATDTQYF
-,TRBD1,TRBV5-1,TRBJ2-5,TGCGCCAGCAACAGAAGACCCGGGACAGGGGGGCAAGAGACCCGGTACTTC,CASNRRPGTGGQETRYF
-,TRBD1,TRBV7-6,TRBJ2-1,TGTGCCAGCAGCGGTGGACAGGGGAATGAGCAGTTCTTC,CASSGGQGNEQFF
-,-,TRBV20-1,TRBJ1-2,TGCAGCACTAGGACAGACGCTAACTATGGCTACACCTTC,CSTRTDANYGYTF
many,TRBD2,TRBV20-1,TRBJ2-5,TGCAGTGCTAGAGATCTACCTAGCGGGAGTGAGACCCAGTACTTC,CSARDLPSGSETQYF
-,TRBD2,TRBV6-2/TRBV6-3,TRBJ2-3,TGTGCCAGCAGTTATCTAGCGGGGGGATCCACAGATACGCAGTATTTT,CASSYLAGGSTDTQYF
-,-,TRBV6-1,TRBJ2-1,TGTGCCAGCAGGGGAGCCTCCTACAATGAGCAGTTCTTC,CASRGASYNEQFF
-,-,TRBV15,TRBJ1-1,TGTGCCACCAGCCGCGTTTGGGACACTGAAGCTTTCTTT,CATSRVWDTEAFF
-,-,TRBV4-1,TRBJ1-5,TGCGCCAGCAGCCAAGTAGGAAGGAGGGATAATCAGCCCCAGCATTTT,CASSQVGRRDNQPQHF
few,-,TRBV10-2,TRBJ2-7,TGCGCCAGCACCAACGGGGGTCGCGAGCAGTACTTC,CASTNGGREQYF
many,-,TRBV7-2,TRBJ2-1,TGTGCAAGCCAGTATGGGGTCAATGAGCAGTTCTTC,CASQYGVNEQFF
many,-,TRBV29-1,TRBJ2-3,TGCAGCACCTGGGGGGACACCACAGATACGCAGTATTTT,CSTWGDTTDTQYF
-,-,TRBV6-2/TRBV6-3,TRBJ1-3,TGTGCCAGCAGTTACCCAGGGACGTCCGCGGCAGGAAACACCATATATTTT,CASSYPGTSAAGNTIYF
few,TRBD1,TRBV6-2/TRBV6-3,TRBJ2-2,TGTGCCAGCAGTTACCAGGGACAGGGGCCGCTGTCCGGGGAGCTGTTTTTT,CASSYQGQGPLSGELFF
once,TRBD2,TRBV27,TRBJ2-3,TGTGCCAGCAGTTTAGGACTAGCGGGGGCGGTGGATACGCAGTATTTT,CASSLGLAGAVDTQYF
-,-,TRBV7-2,TRBJ2-7,TGTGCCAGCAGCTTAGGGTGGGGGCCCGCCTACGAGCAGTACTTC,CASSLGWGPAYEQYF
few,TRBD2,TRBV14,TRBJ2-7,TGTGCCAGCAGCCAAGATCCTTGGCGGGGGAGGGACGAGCAGTACTTC,CASSQDPWRGRDEQYF
few,TRBD2,TRBV11-1,TRBJ2-3,TGTGCCAGCACCCTTATCCGGAGCGGGGGGCGCGTCCACACAGATACGCAGTATTTT,CASTLIRSGGRVHTDTQYF
few,-,TRBV18,TRBJ2-7,TGTGCCAGCTCACCACTGTCCCAGGGGGAGCAGTACTTC,CASSPLSQGEQYF
few,-,TRBV7-9,TRBJ2-7,TGTGCCAGCAGCTTAATCCCTACCCGAGGAGTCTACGAGCAGTACTTC,CASSLIPTRGVYEQYF
many,-,TRBV7-9,TRBJ2-2,TGTGCCAGCAGCTTAAAAGGGACCGGGGAGCTGTTTTTT,CASSLKGTGELFF
-,-,TRBV5-1,TRBJ1-6,TGCGCCAGCAGCTTCGTCCGGCGGAGAAATAATTCCCCCCTCCACTTT,CASSFVRRRNNSPLHF
few,-,TRBV20-1,TRBJ2-1,TGCAGTGCCATACCCCTAGCGTTTTCGAATGAGCAGTTCTTC,CSAIPLAFSNEQFF
few,-,TRBV24-1,TRBJ2-3,TGTGCCACCAGTGATGGGGGGCTTGGTACGCAGTATTTT,CATSDGGLGTQYF
-,-,TRBV4-3,TRBJ2-3,TGCGCCAGCAGCCAAGATATCACCGATACGCAGTATTTT,CASSQDITDTQYF
many,-,TRBV27,TRBJ1-5,TGTGCCAGCAGTTCTCAACAGGGTGTCAATCAGCCCCAGCATTTT,CASSSQQGVNQPQHF
many,-,TRBV20-1,TRBJ2-7,TGCAGTGCTAGAGATCTAGGACCTAGCCACGAGCAGTACTTC,CSARDLGPSHEQYF
-,TRBD2,TRBV4-2,TRBJ2-7,TGTGCCAGCAGCCAAGATCAGAAGCGGGGTCCCTCCTACGAGCAGTACTTC,CASSQDQKRGPSYEQYF
few,-,TRBV4-1,TRBJ1-5,TGCGCCAGCAGCCGCGCTGGCAGGCGCTTATATAGCAATCAGCCCCAGCATTTT,CASSRAGRRLYSNQPQHF
-,-,TRBV5-5,TRBJ1-3,TGTGCCAGCAGCACCAGGGGTCGAGACACCATATATTTT,CASSTRGRDTIYF
few,TRBD2,TRBV5-1,TRBJ2-3,TGCGCCAGCAGCGCGGGGACTAGCGGGGGGTCTACAGATACGCAGTATTTT,CASSAGTSGGSTDTQYF
-,-,TRBV12-3/TRBV12-4,TRBJ2-7,TGTGCCAGCAGGGCGCGGGACAGCTACGAGCAGTACTTC,CASRARDSYEQYF
-,TRBD1,TRBV20-1,TRBJ2-1,TGCAGTGCGCAAGACTACAGGGGGTGGAACAATGAGCAGTTCTTC,CSAQDYRGWNNEQFF
few,-,TRBV6-1,TRBJ2-3,TGTGCCAGCAGGGACCAGGGGTGGAGGACAGATACGCAGTATTTT,CASRDQGWRTDTQYF
many,-,TRBV14,TRBJ2-7,TGTGCCAGCAGCCTTATAGGGAGTGCCACCTACGAGCAGTACTTC,CASSLIGSATYEQYF